The sequence of this T cell receptor beta chain was determined in a study of blood T cell repertoires in COVID-19. The repertoire was sequenced with immunoSEQ multiplex PCR; TCRdb's copy has only in-frame clones and lacks some. The table has hundreds of thousands of clones, 83% seen once. This CDR3 region has 15 residues. V shed 5 bases and J 8 bases; nucleotides not matched to a gene: 10. Germline CDR1 is MDHEN and CDR2 is SYDVKM. The TCR originated in a woman aged 25 to 39 with COVID-19, enrolled during active disease. The rearrangement uses TRBV28 and TRBJ1-4; 8 nucleotides align to TRBD1. The sample consisted of peripheral blood. As DNA, the CDR3 is TGTGCCAGCAGTCCGGGAGGACAGGGTGGGGAAAAACTGTTTTTT. This encodes CASSPGGQGGEKLFF.